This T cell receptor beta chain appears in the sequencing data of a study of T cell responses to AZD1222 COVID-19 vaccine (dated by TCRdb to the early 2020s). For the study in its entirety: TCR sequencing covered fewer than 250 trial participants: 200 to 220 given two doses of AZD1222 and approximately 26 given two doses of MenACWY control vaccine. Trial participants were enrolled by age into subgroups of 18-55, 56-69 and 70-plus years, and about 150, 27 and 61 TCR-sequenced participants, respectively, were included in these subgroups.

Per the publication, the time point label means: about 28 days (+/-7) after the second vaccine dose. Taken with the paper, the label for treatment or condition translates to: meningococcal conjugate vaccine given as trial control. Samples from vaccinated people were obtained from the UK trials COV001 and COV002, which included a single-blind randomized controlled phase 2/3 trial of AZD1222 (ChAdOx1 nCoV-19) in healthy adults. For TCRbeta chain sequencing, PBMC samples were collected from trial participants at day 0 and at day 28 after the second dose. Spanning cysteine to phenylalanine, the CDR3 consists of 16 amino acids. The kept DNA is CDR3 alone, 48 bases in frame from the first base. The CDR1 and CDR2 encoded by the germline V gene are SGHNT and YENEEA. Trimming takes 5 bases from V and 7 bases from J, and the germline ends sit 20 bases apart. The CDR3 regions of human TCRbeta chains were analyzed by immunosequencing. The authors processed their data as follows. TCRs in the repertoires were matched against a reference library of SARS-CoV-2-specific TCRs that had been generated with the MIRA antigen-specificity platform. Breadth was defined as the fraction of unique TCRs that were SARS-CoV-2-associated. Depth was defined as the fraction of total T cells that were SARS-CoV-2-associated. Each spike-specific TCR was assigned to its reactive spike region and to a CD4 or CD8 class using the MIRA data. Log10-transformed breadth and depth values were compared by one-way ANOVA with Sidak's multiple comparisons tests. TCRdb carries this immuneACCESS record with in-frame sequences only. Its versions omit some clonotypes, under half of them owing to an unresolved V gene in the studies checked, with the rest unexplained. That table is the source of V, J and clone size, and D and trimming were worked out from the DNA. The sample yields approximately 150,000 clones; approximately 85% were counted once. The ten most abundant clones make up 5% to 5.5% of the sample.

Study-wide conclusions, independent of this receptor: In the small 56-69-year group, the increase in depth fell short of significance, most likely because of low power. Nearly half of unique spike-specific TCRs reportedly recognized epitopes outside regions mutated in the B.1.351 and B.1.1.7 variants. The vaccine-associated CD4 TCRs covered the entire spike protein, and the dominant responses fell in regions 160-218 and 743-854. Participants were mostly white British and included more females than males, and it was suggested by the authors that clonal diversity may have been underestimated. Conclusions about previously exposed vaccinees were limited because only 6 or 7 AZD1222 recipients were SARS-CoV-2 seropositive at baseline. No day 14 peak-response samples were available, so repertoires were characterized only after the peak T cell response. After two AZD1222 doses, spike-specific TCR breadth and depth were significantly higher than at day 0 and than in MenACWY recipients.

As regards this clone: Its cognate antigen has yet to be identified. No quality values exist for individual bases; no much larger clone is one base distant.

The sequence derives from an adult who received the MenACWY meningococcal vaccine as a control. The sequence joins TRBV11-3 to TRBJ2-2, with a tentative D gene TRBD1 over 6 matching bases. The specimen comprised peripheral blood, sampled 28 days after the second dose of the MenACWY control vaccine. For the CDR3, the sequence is CASSPRTGGRVGELFF. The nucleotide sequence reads TGTGCCAGCAGCCCCCGGACTGGGGGCCGGGTCGGGGAGCTGTTTTTT.